Listed below are T cell receptor beta chains from one sample, sequenced in a study of long-term antiretroviral therapy in people with HIV. Sequencing was performed with immunoSEQ multiplex PCR; in TCRdb, only in-frame clones are kept and a portion is missing. The sample holds approximately 25,000 clones, more than 70% seen once. Here the sequenced sample was unsorted PBMCs, taken 4.7 to 5 years after starting antiretroviral therapy. The receptors derive from a man in his forties with HIV. CDR3s include the opening cysteine and the closing phenylalanine or tryptophan. The D gene is left open where the match is weak. The size entry is marked missing in some rows and otherwise reads once, few, many or a size class.

cdr3_nt	cdr3_aa	j_call	v_call	d_call	cdr3_length	clone_size
TGTGCCTGGAGAGACCCGGGCAGAACTAACTATGGCTACACCTTC	CAWRDPGRTNYGYTF	TRBJ1-2	TRBV30	-	15	few
TGTGCCAGCAGCCTCGGGACAGCCTCCGCCTTC	CASSLGTASAF	TRBJ1-2	TRBV7-9	TRBD1	11	-
TGTGCCAGCAGCTTGCCGGGACAGGGACTTCACGAGCAGTACTTC	CASSLPGQGLHEQYF	TRBJ2-7	TRBV7-9	TRBD1	15	-
TGTGCCAGCGCCTCATTGACTTCGAACACCGGGGAGCTGTTTTTT	CASASLTSNTGELFF	TRBJ2-2	TRBV6-6	-	15	once
TGCGCCAGCAGCTTGGGAACACTAGCGGGGGAGACCCAGTACTTC	CASSLGTLAGETQYF	TRBJ2-5	TRBV5-1	TRBD2	15	few
TGTGCCAGCAGGGCTGGACAGGGAGGCTATGGCTACACCTTC	CASRAGQGGYGYTF	TRBJ1-2	TRBV6-5	TRBD1	14	-
TGTGCCAGCAGGCCATCGACAGGGGTTAATGGTCAGCCCCAGCATTTT	CASRPSTGVNGQPQHF	TRBJ1-5	TRBV28	TRBD1	16	-
TGTGCCAGCAGCTTAGAACCGGGACTAGCGGGTGACGGGGAGCTGTTTTTT	CASSLEPGLAGDGELFF	TRBJ2-2	TRBV11-3	TRBD2	17	-
TGTGCCAGCAGCTTAGCAGGGACTGCCTCCTACGAGCAGTACTTC	CASSLAGTASYEQYF	TRBJ2-7	TRBV7-9	-	15	-
TGCGCCAGCAGCTCGAGCGGGGCGGCCGGCGGGGAGCTGTTTTTT	CASSSSGAAGGELFF	TRBJ2-2	TRBV5-1	TRBD2	15	-
TGTGCCAGCAGCTTTGTGGGCTCTGAAGCTTTCTTT	CASSFVGSEAFF	TRBJ1-1	TRBV7-9	-	12	-
TGTGCCAGTAGTCCCGACCCCAGCTACGAGCAGTACTTC	CASSPDPSYEQYF	TRBJ2-7	TRBV19	-	13	-
TGTGCCAGCAGCGCGGGACAGTACTATGGCTACACCTTC	CASSAGQYYGYTF	TRBJ1-2	TRBV9	TRBD1	13	once